This TCR beta chain stems from a study of T cell changes during pregnancy in multiple sclerosis. Some clones are missing from TCRdb's copy, which holds only in-frame ones; the method was immunoSEQ multiplex PCR. The data show tens of thousands of clones, 92% seen once. The CDR3 sequence is 14 residues long. Unmatched junction bases numbered 4, after V lost 0 bases and J lost 10 bases. CDR1 is SGHDT, CDR2 YYEEEE, per germline. The sequencing here drew on peripheral blood, taken after pregnancy. V and J are TRBV5-6 and TRBJ1-6, with TRBD1 matching over 7 bases. This clonotype was obtained from a female donor in good health, enrolled as a control in a pregnancy study. The CDR3 DNA sequence: TGTGCCAGCAGCTTGGGAGGGGGCGACTCACCCCTCCACTTT. It encodes CASSLGGGDSPLHF.